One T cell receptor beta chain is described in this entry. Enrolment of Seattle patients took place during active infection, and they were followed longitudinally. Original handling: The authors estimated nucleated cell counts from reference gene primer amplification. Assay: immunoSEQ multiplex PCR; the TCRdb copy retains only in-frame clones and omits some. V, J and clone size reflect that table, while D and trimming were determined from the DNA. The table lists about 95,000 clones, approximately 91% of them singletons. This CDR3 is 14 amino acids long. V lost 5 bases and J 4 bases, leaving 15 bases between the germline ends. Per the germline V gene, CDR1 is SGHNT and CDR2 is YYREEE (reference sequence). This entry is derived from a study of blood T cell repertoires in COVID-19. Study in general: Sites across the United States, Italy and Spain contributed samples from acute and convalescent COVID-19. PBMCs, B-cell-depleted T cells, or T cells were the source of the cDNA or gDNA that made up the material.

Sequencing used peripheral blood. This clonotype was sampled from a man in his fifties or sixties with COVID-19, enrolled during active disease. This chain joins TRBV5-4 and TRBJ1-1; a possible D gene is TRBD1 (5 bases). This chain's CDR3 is CASSKDSRGTEAFF. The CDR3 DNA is TGTGCCAGCAGTAAAGACAGCCGCGGCACTGAAGCTTTCTTT.